This T cell receptor beta chain emerged from a study of neoadjuvant anti-PD-1 for oral cavity cancer. Looking at the study overall: Before surgery, most patients got three to four biweekly 3 mg/kg nivolumab doses.

Whole-study results and caveats: With a few patients per group, TCR findings need larger cohorts.

Survey sequencing of tumors mostly used 4.5 to 5 ug DNA, two replicates. The data were produced by immunoSEQ multiplex PCR, yet TCRdb's version contains in-frame clones alone and is incomplete. This sample has about 23,000 clones; more than 40% occur once, and the top ten carry about two fifths. Time point noted: after neoadjuvant nivolumab, at surgical resection. As to this clone: Its antigen is currently unknown.

This CDR3 is built from 13 residues. Trimming shortened V by 0 bases and J by 8 bases, and 8 bases separated the two germline ends. The V gene's germline CDR1 is KGHSH and CDR2 LQKENI. V and J are TRBV18 and TRBJ2-1; tentatively, D is TRBD1 or TRBD2 (5 bases each). The sample was tumor tissue, taken after nivolumab (anti-PD-1) treatment. This TCR derives from a person aged 35-79 years with oral cavity squamous cell carcinoma. In DNA form, the CDR3 reads TGTGCCAGCTCACCACCCGGGGACCATGAGCAGTTCTTC. It codes for CASSPPGDHEQFF. Full variable domain (missing parts from reference TRBV18 and TRBJ2-1): NAGVMQNPRHLVRRRGQEARLRCSPMKGHSHVYWYRQLPEEGLKFMVYLQKENIIDESGMPKERFSAEFPKEGPSILRIQQVVRGDSAAYFCASSPPGDHEQFFGPGTRLTVL.